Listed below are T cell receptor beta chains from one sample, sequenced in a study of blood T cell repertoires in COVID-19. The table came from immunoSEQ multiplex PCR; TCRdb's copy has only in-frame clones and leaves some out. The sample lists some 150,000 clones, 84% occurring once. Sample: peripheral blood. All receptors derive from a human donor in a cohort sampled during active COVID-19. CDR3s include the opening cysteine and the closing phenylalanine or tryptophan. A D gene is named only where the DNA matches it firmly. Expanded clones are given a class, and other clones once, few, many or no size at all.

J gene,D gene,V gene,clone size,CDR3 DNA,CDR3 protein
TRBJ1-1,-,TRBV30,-,TGTGCCTGGACCCGTACCCCCGCGAGAAAAGCTTTCTTT,CAWTRTPARKAFF
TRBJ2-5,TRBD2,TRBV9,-,TGTGCCAGCAGCGTAGCGGGGGGGGCAGGAGAGACCCAGTACTTC,CASSVAGGAGETQYF
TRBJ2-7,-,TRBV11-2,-,TGTGCCAGCAGCTTAGGACCCAGGCAGGAGCAGTACTTC,CASSLGPRQEQYF
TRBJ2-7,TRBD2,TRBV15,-,TGTGCCACCAGCAGAGATGGGGAGCGGGGCTTTTACGAGCAGTACTTC,CATSRDGERGFYEQYF
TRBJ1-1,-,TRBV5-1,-,TGCGCCAGCAGCTTGAATACAGCGAACACTGAAGCTTTCTTT,CASSLNTANTEAFF
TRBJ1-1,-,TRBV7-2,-,TGTGCCAGCAGCTTAGGGGCAGGGGTAGGAGCTTTCTTT,CASSLGAGVGAFF
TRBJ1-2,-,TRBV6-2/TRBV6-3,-,TGTGCCAGCAGTTACGATCGGGGAAACTATGGCTACACCTTC,CASSYDRGNYGYTF
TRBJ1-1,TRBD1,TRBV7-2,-,TGTGCCAGCAGCCTACTAGGACAGGGTAGCACTGAAGCTTTCTTT,CASSLLGQGSTEAFF
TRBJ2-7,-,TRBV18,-,TGTGCCAGCTCAGACAGCTCCTACGAGCAGTACTTC,CASSDSSYEQYF
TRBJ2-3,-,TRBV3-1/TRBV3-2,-,TGTGCCAGCAGCATCGGGGCAGATACGCAGTATTTT,CASSIGADTQYF
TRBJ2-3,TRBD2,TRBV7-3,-,TGTGCCAGCAGCTTAAAGGTCAGCGGGGGGTCCTCGAGAAGCACAGATACGCAGTATTTT,CASSLKVSGGSSRSTDTQYF
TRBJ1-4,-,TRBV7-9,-,TGTGCCAGCAGCCTAGAGGGGAAAGCTAATGAAAAACTGTTTTTT,CASSLEGKANEKLFF
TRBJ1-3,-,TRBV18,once,TGTGCCAGCTCACGAGCCGGGGGCTCTGGAAACACCATATATTTT,CASSRAGGSGNTIYF
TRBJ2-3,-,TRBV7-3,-,TGTGCCAGCAGCTTAACCAGGGCGGATACGCAGTATTTT,CASSLTRADTQYF
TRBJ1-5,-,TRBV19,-,TGTGCCAGTAGTATGGGGCGTGAAAATCAGCCCCAGCATTTT,CASSMGRENQPQHF
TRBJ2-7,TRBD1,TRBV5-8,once,TGTGCCAGCAGCTCCTGGGACAGCACTGACTTC,CASSSWDSTDF
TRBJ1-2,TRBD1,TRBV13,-,TGTGCCAGCAGCCCCCAGGGGGGTAACGGTGGCTACACCTTC,CASSPQGGNGGYTF
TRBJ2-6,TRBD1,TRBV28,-,TGTGCCAGCAGTTTAGTGGGGACAGGGAGGTCTGGGGCCAACGTCCTGACTTTC,CASSLVGTGRSGANVLTF
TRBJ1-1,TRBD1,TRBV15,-,TGTGCCACCAGCAGAGGCATGGGACAGATGAACACTGAAGCTTTCTTT,CATSRGMGQMNTEAFF
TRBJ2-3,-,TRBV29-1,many,TGCAGCGTTAGCCCCCGGGTCTCACTTCGAGCCCCATTCGTTAGCACAGATACGCAGTATTTT,CSVSPRVSLRAPFVSTDTQYF
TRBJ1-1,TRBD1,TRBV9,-,TGTGCCAGCAGCGTAGAAGTGACAGGGCTGAACACTGAAGCTTTCTTT,CASSVEVTGLNTEAFF
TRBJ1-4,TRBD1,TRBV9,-,TGTGCCAGCAGCGCAAGACAGGGGCTCTCCAATGAAAAACTGTTTTTT,CASSARQGLSNEKLFF
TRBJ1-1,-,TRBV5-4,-,TGTGCCAGCAGCTTCACAGACATGAACACTGAAGCTTTCTTT,CASSFTDMNTEAFF
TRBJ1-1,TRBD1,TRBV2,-,TGTGCCAGCAGACGGGACAGGGGGGTCACTGAAGCTTTCTTT,CASRRDRGVTEAFF
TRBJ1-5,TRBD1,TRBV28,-,TGTGCCAGCAGTTCAGGGGGAAAGAATCAGCCCCAGCATTTT,CASSSGGKNQPQHF
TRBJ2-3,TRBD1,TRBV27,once,TGTGCCAGCAGTCCACGGACAGGCCACACAGATACGCAGTATTTT,CASSPRTGHTDTQYF
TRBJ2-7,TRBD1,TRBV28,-,TGTGCCAGCAGTTCCTTGGCCAGACAGGGACCATCCTACGAGCAGTACTTC,CASSSLARQGPSYEQYF
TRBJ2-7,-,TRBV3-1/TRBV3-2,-,TGTGCCAGCAGCCATCGGACAGCCCGGGACGAGCAGTACTTC,CASSHRTARDEQYF
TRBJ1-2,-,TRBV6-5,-,TGTGCCAGCAGTTACGATCTGGGCGGCTACACCTTC,CASSYDLGGYTF
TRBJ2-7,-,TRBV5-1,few,TGCGCCAGCAGCCCCGGGGGAGGCTCCTACGAGCAGTACTTC,CASSPGGGSYEQYF
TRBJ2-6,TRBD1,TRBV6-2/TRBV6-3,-,TGTGCCAGCAGTAGGGACAGGGGGAGCTCTGGGGCCAACGTCCTGACTTTC,CASSRDRGSSGANVLTF
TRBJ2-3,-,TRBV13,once,TGTGCCAGCAGCTTAGGGGGCTATAGCACAGATACGCAGTATTTT,CASSLGGYSTDTQYF
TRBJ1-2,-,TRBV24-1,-,TGTGCCACCAGTAAGACAGCTAACTATGGCTACACCTTC,CATSKTANYGYTF
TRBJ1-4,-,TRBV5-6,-,TGTGCCAGCACTTGGCAAGGGGCTAGTGAAAAACTGTTTTTT,CASTWQGASEKLFF
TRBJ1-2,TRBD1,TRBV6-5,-,TGTGCCAGTGGGACAGGGGAGAACTATGGCTACACCTTC,CASGTGENYGYTF
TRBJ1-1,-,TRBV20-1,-,TGCAGTGCCAGGGCCGTAGAAGCTTTCTTT,CSARAVEAFF
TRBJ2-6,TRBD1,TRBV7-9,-,TGTGCCAGCAGCACGGACAGGGGAAGCTCTGGGGCCAACGTCCTGACTTTC,CASSTDRGSSGANVLTF
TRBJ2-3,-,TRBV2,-,TGTGCCAGCGACGGGGCGGGGCACACAGATACGCAGTATTTT,CASDGAGHTDTQYF
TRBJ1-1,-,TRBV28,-,TGTGCCAGCAGTAGAGGGACAAACAAGGAAGCTTTCTTT,CASSRGTNKEAFF
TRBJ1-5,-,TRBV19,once,TGTGCCAGACCTCCAATTCCCGCGAGAGGCGATCAGCCCCAGCATTTT,CARPPIPARGDQPQHF
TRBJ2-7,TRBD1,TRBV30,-,TGTGCCTGGAGTCCCACGGGGGTCGGGACAGGGTACGAGCAGTACTTC,CAWSPTGVGTGYEQYF